This TCR beta chain was retrieved from a study of CD8 T cells in ankylosing spondylitis. Whole-study results and caveats: CD8+ cells made up the disease-linked clones, which were relatively rare in peripheral blood. One TCR beta motif, made up of 7 or 8 highly homologous variants, appeared characteristic of ankylosing spondylitis blood.

This clonotype was counted at least ten times. Its antigen is undetermined. TCRdb reprocessed the 5' RACE reads with MiXCR, giving one entry per CDR3 protein. This sample carries about 42,000 distinct CDR3 sequences, roughly 2.5% of them seen once, and the ten largest clones take approximately 4.3%. The sample consisted of blood, either unsorted or a sorted T cell fraction (not recorded which). The origin of this receptor is a male donor with ankylosing spondylitis or in good health (not recorded which).

The chain's CDR3 is CASSVGPDPTGELFF. The DNA of the CDR3 is TGTGCCAGCAGCGTCGGGCCGGATCCCACCGGGGAGCTGTTTTTT. The rearrangement joins TRBV9 to TRBJ2-2; D is ambiguous. Germline V gene sequence: CDR1 SGDLS, CDR2 YYNGEE. The CDR3 contains 15 residues. V lost 2 bases, J lost 4 bases, and 12 bases lay in between.